The 29 T cell receptor beta chains in this list originate from one sample, sequenced in a study of identifying expanded T cells in peripheral blood. Sequencing was performed with immunoSEQ multiplex PCR; in TCRdb, only in-frame clones are kept and a portion is missing. The sample consists of around 95,000 clones, 80% to 90% of them appearing once. Sequenced material: blood. Receptors were obtained from a person between 18 and 75 years old in good health.

This sequence joins TRBV6-5 and TRBJ1-6; D remains unclear. Per germline, CDR1 MNHEY and CDR2 SVGAGI. The V end lost 6 bases, the J end lost 0 bases, and 9 bases lay between the germline ends. The CDR3 has 15 residues. CDR3 nucleotides: TGTGCCAGCAGAGGCGATAGCTCCTATAATTCACCCCTCCACTTT. It translates to CASRGDSSYNSPLHF.

The chain couples TRBV15 to TRBJ2-7, with D tentatively TRBD2 (6 bases). Trimming left V 2 bases short and J 0 bases short, with 11 bases between. The CDR3 contains 15 residues. CDR1 and CDR2 (germline): LNHNV, YYDKDF (reference sequence). CDR3: CATSRYSGPSYEQYF. In nucleotides, the CDR3 is TGTGCCACCAGCAGATATAGCGGTCCCTCCTACGAGCAGTACTTC. The full variable domain, in which reference TRBV15 and TRBJ2-7 provide the parts outside the CDR3, is DAMVIQNPRYQVTQFGKPVTLSCSQTLNHNVMYWYQQKSSQAPKLLFHYYDKDFNNEADTPDNFQSRRPNTSFCFLDIRSPGLGDTAMYLCATSRYSGPSYEQYFGPGTRLTVT.

The table lists this clone with a count of one. The chain recombines TRBV7-8 with TRBJ1-5; perhaps TRBD1 as D (5 bases). V lost 1 base, J lost 2 bases, and 12 bases lay in between. The CDR3 runs to 16 residues. CDR1 SGHVS and CDR2 FQNEAQ come from the germline V gene. The DNA of the CDR3 is TGTGCCAGCAGCTTAGGGGGGGTTCTGGGCAATCAGCCCCAGCATTTT. Translating gives CASSLGGVLGNQPQHF. The variable domain in full, completed from reference TRBV7-8 and TRBJ1-5, reads GAGVSQSPRYKVAKRGQDVALRCDPISGHVSLFWYQQALGQGPEFLTYFQNEAQLDKSGLPSDRFFAERPEGSVSTLKIQRTQQEDSAVYLCASSLGGVLGNQPQHFGDGTRLSIL.

Only a few counts were recorded for this clone. V is TRBV7-9 and J is TRBJ1-2; weak D call: TRBD1 (5 bases). Per the germline V gene, CDR1 is SEHNR and CDR2 is FQNEAQ (reference sequence). V lost 1 base and J lost 4, with 13 bases in between. The length of the CDR3 is 15 residues. Here the CDR3 DNA reads TGTGCCAGCAGCTTAGAGGGGCCGGATATCTATGGCTACACCTTC. Translating gives CASSLEGPDIYGYTF.

V gene TRBV4-3 combines with J gene TRBJ2-2; 10 nucleotides align to TRBD1. V gave up 5 bases and J gave up 4 bases; unmatched junction bases: 13. In germline, CDR1 is LGHNA, CDR2 YSLEER. The CDR3 has 18 amino acids. The DNA for the CDR3 is TGCGCCAGCAGCACTCACGGGGGACAGGGGACGGCCACCGGGGAGCTGTTTTTT. Protein product: CASSTHGGQGTATGELFF.

This clone was counted once. The chain carries TRBV11-2 and TRBJ2-7; 7 bases line up with TRBD1. The CDR3 runs 15 residues. Losses at the gene ends were 5 bases for V and 1 base for J; bases not matched to a gene: 8. Germline loops: CDR1 SGHAT, CDR2 FQNNGV. Here the CDR3 reads CASSVAGTDSYEQYF. Written as DNA, the CDR3 is TGTGCCAGCAGCGTAGCAGGGACAGATTCCTACGAGCAGTACTTC. Full variable domain (remainder filled in from reference TRBV11-2 and TRBJ2-7): EAGVAQSPRYKIIEKRQSVAFWCNPISGHATLYWYQQILGQGPKLLIQFQNNGVVDDSQLPKDRFSAERLKGVDSTLKIQPAKLEDSAVYLCASSVAGTDSYEQYFGPGTRLTVT.

V and J are TRBV7-7 and TRBJ2-5; D gene uncertain. Trimming removed 1 base at V and 7 bases at J, with 13 bases between. This CDR3 has 14 residues. The germline CDR1 and CDR2 sequences are SSHAT and FNYEAQ (reference sequence). The CDR3 bases are TGTGCCAGCAGCTTAGAGGGTCGACGAGGGACCCAGTACTTC. The encoded protein is CASSLEGRRGTQYF.

The chain carries TRBV4-1 and TRBJ2-1; D call uncertain. Germline V CDR1 and CDR2: MGHRA, YSYEKL. The CDR3 runs to 14 residues. V was shortened by 1 base and J by 8 bases, with 12 bases between the two germline ends. CDR3 region: CASSQGPGSDEQFF. The DNA for the CDR3 is TGCGCCAGCAGCCAAGGTCCGGGTTCCGATGAGCAGTTCTTC.

This clone appeared a single time. The rearrangement links TRBV4-1 to TRBJ2-1; the match to TRBD2 covers 7 bases. This CDR3 is built from 14 residues. With 2 bases clipped from V and 9 bases from J, the junction kept 7 bases outside the gene matches. CDR1 and CDR2 from the germline V gene are MGHRA and YSYEKL. The CDR3 spells CASSQREERGEQFF. Here the CDR3 DNA reads TGCGCCAGCAGCCAACGGGAGGAACGAGGTGAGCAGTTCTTC.

This chain uses TRBV9 with TRBJ2-6; D may be TRBD1 or TRBD2 (6 bases each). Germline CDR1 and CDR2: SGDLS and YYNGEE. V gave up 1 base and J gave up 0 bases, with 14 bases separating them. This CDR3 has 18 amino acids. CDR3 loop: CASSVLGGIGSGANVLTF. For the CDR3, the DNA is TGTGCCAGCAGCGTATTGGGGGGCATAGGCTCTGGGGCCAACGTCCTGACTTTC. Filled out from reference TRBV9 and TRBJ2-6, the complete variable domain reads DSGVTQTPKHLITATGQRVTLRCSPRSGDLSVYWYQQSLDQGLQFLIQYYNGEERAKGNILERFSAQQFPDLHSELNLSSLELGDSALYFCASSVLGGIGSGANVLTFGAGSRLTVL.

There are a few counts of this clone. The chain links TRBV2 to TRBJ2-7; perhaps D is TRBD1 or TRBD2 (6 bases each). CDR3 length: 15 residues. Trimming stripped 1 base from V and 2 bases from J, with 12 bases between. In germline, CDR1 is SNHLY, CDR2 FYNNEI. The CDR3 bases are TGTGCCAGCAGTGAAGGGGGGGCCAATACCTACGAGCAGTACTTC. As protein: CASSEGGANTYEQYF.

This clone has just a few counts. The sample carries other DNA sequences with the same CDR3. V usage is TRBV18 and J usage is TRBJ1-1; 7 bases are a match to TRBD1. Germline trimming cut 4 bases from V and 5 bases from J; bases unmatched to any gene: 4. CDR3 size: 13 residues. CDR1 KGHSH and CDR2 LQKENI come from the germline V gene. The CDR3: CASSLTGDTEAFF. The CDR3 coding sequence is TGTGCCAGCTCACTTACAGGGGATACTGAAGCTTTCTTT. The complete variable domain, with remaining parts taken from reference TRBV18 and TRBJ1-1, reads NAGVMQNPRHLVRRRGQEARLRCSPMKGHSHVYWYRQLPEEGLKFMVYLQKENIIDESGMPKERFSAEFPKEGPSILRIQQVVRGDSAAYFCASSLTGDTEAFFGQGTRLTVV.

V usage is TRBV2 and J usage is TRBJ1-1; 8 bases are a match to TRBD1. The J segment lost 0 bases and the V segment lost 4 bases, leaving 10 bases of the junction unmatched. Germline CDR1 and CDR2: SNHLY and FYNNEI. The CDR3 length is 17 residues. The CDR3: CASSASQGVVMNTEAFF. CDR3 DNA: TGTGCCAGCAGTGCTTCACAGGGGGTGGTAATGAACACTGAAGCTTTCTTT.

The chain recombines TRBV29-1 with TRBJ2-1, with D uncertain. V was shortened by 3 bases and J by 5 bases, with 14 bases between the two germline ends. The CDR3 sequence is 14 residues long. Per the germline V gene, CDR1 is SQVTM and CDR2 is ANQGSEA. The CDR3 nucleotides are TGCAGCGTTGAGTATCTTAACAAGAACAATGAGCAGTTCTTC. Protein: CSVEYLNKNNEQFF.

The rearrangement links TRBV27 to TRBJ1-5, with TRBD1 matching over 7 bases. Germline V lookup: CDR1 MNHEY, CDR2 SMNVEV (reference sequence). The V gene end was trimmed by 5 bases and the J gene end by 5 bases; junction bases not matched to a gene: 6. The CDR3 is 14 residues long. The CDR3 DNA follows: TGTGCCAGCAGTCGGGACAGCTTGTATCAGCCCCAGCATTTT. This encodes CASSRDSLYQPQHF.

This clone was seen just once. The chain recombines TRBV5-1 with TRBJ1-2; 8 bases line up with TRBD1. The CDR3 extends over 16 amino acids. Looked up from germline, CDR1 is SGHRS and CDR2 is YFSETQ. Trimming at V came to 2 bases and at J to 2 bases, leaving 8 bases not matched to a gene. The CDR3 reads CASSLSSQGANYGYTF. CDR3 sequence (DNA): TGCGCCAGCAGCTTAAGTTCCCAGGGGGCAAACTATGGCTACACCTTC.

J is TRBJ2-3 and V is TRBV29-1; possible D gene TRBD1, 5 bases. The CDR3 extends over 13 amino acids. V dropped 3 bases and J dropped 6 bases, with 13 bases sitting between them. Germline V gives CDR1 SQVTM, CDR2 ANQGSEA. In nucleotides, the CDR3 is TGCAGCGTTGACCGCCTGGCAGGGGATACGCAGTATTTT. Its translation is CSVDRLAGDTQYF.

This chain joins TRBV2 and TRBJ1-2; 9 bases match TRBD1. The germline gives CDR1 SNHLY, CDR2 FYNNEI. V gave up 4 bases and J gave up 7 bases; unmatched junction bases: 7. The CDR3 runs 14 residues. The CDR3 spells CASSGQGVGSGYTF. In DNA form, the CDR3 reads TGTGCCAGCAGTGGACAGGGGGTCGGTTCTGGCTACACCTTC.

The chain combines TRBV6-5 with TRBJ1-5; D is ambiguous. The germline V gene encodes CDR1 MNHEY and CDR2 SVGAGI. V was shortened by 4 bases and J by 6 bases, with 4 bases between the two germline ends. This CDR3 spans 11 amino acids. For the CDR3, the DNA is TGTGCCAGCAGTTCAGGTCAGCCCCAGCATTTT. Translated: CASSSGQPQHF.

The genes are TRBV4-1 and TRBJ1-6; 7 nucleotides agree with TRBD1. CDR1 is MGHRA, CDR2 YSYEKL, per germline. V lost 0 bases, J lost 9 bases, and 5 bases stayed unmatched. The CDR3 totals 15 residues. The CDR3 nucleotides are TGCGCCAGCAGCCAAGAAGAGGGGGCGCCTTCACCCCTCCACTTT. Translating it yields CASSQEEGAPSPLHF.

In this sample, this clone turned up once. The CDR3: CASSYDNLNTEAFF. CDR3 bases: TGTGCCAGCAGTTACGACAACCTGAACACTGAAGCTTTCTTT. This rearrangement joins TRBV6-6 to TRBJ1-1; D gene uncertain. CDR1 and CDR2 (germline): MNHNY, SVGAGI (reference sequence). The CDR3 is 14 amino acids. Trimming pared 2 bases from V and 0 bases from J, leaving 7 bases between.

The chain couples TRBV30 to TRBJ1-3; D not certain. From germline, CDR1 is GTSNPN and CDR2 SVGIG (reference sequence). Trimming took off 5 bases at V and 2 bases at J, with 10 bases between the two ends. The CDR3 length is 13 residues. CDR3 nucleotides: TGTGCCTGGTACTCGATGGCTGGAAACACCATATATTTT. It codes for CAWYSMAGNTIYF.

The rearrangement links TRBV5-1 to TRBJ2-2; a weak D match, TRBD2 (5 bases). Trimming pared 2 bases from V and 5 bases from J, leaving 10 bases between. The CDR3 runs to 14 residues. Germline V gene data show CDR1 as SGHRS and CDR2 as YFSETQ. CDR3 sequence: CASSFGNPTGELFF. CDR3 DNA sequence: TGCGCCAGCAGCTTCGGGAACCCTACCGGGGAGCTGTTTTTT.

This chain joins TRBV9 and TRBJ2-1; D possibly corresponds to TRBD2 (5 bases). CDR1 and CDR2 from the germline V gene are SGDLS and YYNGEE. CDR3 length: 13 residues. Trimming removed 4 bases from V and 6 bases from J, with 11 bases in between. CDR3 sequence (DNA): TGTGCCAGCAGCTTTCGGGGTTTCAATGAGCAGTTCTTC. As protein: CASSFRGFNEQFF.

This clone was seen once. The chain is built from TRBV9 and TRBJ2-7, with a weak D call TRBD1 (5 bases). The V end lost 4 bases, the J end lost 6 bases, and 17 bases lay between the germline ends. CDR1 SGDLS and CDR2 YYNGEE come from the germline V gene. This CDR3 has 14 amino acids. The CDR3, as DNA: TGTGCCAGCAGCCCTCAGGGTGGGCCGCTCGAGCAGTACTTC. Its protein product is CASSPQGGPLEQYF.

The count of this clone is one. This chain joins TRBV27 and TRBJ2-7, with TRBD2 as a possible D gene (5 bases). This CDR3 region has 14 residues. Trimming left V 2 bases short and J 4 bases short, with 12 bases between. Germline loops: CDR1 MNHEY, CDR2 SMNVEV (reference sequence). This chain's CDR3 is CASSLNRGSYEQYF. The CDR3 DNA sequence: TGTGCCAGCAGTTTAAACAGAGGGTCATACGAGCAGTACTTC.

The chain recombines TRBV7-2 with TRBJ1-1; 7 positions match TRBD1. In germline, CDR1 is SGHTA, CDR2 FQGNSA. The CDR3 has 14 amino acids. Unmatched junction bases numbered 9, after V lost 5 bases and J lost 6 bases. CDR3 bases: TGTGCCAGCAGCACGACAGGGAGGCGCGCTGAAGCTTTCTTT. This translates into CASSTTGRRAEAFF.

This clone was seen once. V usage is TRBV5-4 and J usage is TRBJ2-7; tentative D call: TRBD1 (5 bases). Germline V gives CDR1 SGHNT, CDR2 YYREEE (reference sequence). The CDR3 has 13 residues. The germline V and J ends were trimmed by 4 bases and 7 bases, with 15 bases remaining between them. For the CDR3, the DNA is TGTGCCAGCAGCCCGGCGCTCAGGGTGGAGCAGTACTTC. This sequence encodes CASSPALRVEQYF.

The chain recombines TRBV5-1 with TRBJ2-5, with TRBD2 as a possible D gene (5 bases). The CDR3 runs to 14 residues. V dropped 4 bases and J dropped 2 bases, with 12 bases sitting between them. The germline V gene has CDR1 SGHRS and CDR2 YFSETQ. This CDR3 is CASSRQREQETQYF. The CDR3 DNA reads TGCGCCAGCAGCCGACAACGGGAACAAGAGACCCAGTACTTC.